The 22 T cell receptor beta chains listed next were all sequenced from one sample in a study of cytomegalovirus exposure and HLA in healthy donors. Primers included in the PCR were 60 Vbeta and 13 Jbeta primers. The protocol was immunoSEQ multiplex PCR, while the TCRdb copy is restricted to in-frame clones and leaves out a portion. The data show some 45,000 clones, about 78% seen once. The sample comprised PBMCs. These receptors originate from a woman aged 25 to 39 in good health and CMV-seronegative.

The chain combines TRBV9 with TRBJ2-7; TRBD2 matches 8 bases. Per germline, CDR1 SGDLS and CDR2 YYNGEE. This CDR3 has 15 residues. Germline trimming cut 0 bases from V and 2 bases from J; bases unmatched to any gene: 4. CDR3 DNA sequence: TGTGCCAGCAGCGTAGTAGAGCGGGGGACCTACGAGCAGTACTTC. This gives the protein CASSVVERGTYEQYF.

The rearrangement links TRBV5-4 to TRBJ1-6, with D maybe TRBD1 (5 bases). Trimming left V 5 bases short and J 2 bases short, with 17 bases between. Germline V CDR1 and CDR2: SGHNT, YYREEE (reference sequence). This CDR3 contains 17 residues. The CDR3 reads CASSFGAYSTYNSPLHF. Written as DNA, the CDR3 is TGTGCCAGCAGTTTTGGGGCTTACAGCACCTATAATTCACCCCTCCACTTT.

The chain couples TRBV18 to TRBJ2-7; 9 bases match TRBD1. CDR3 length equals 15 residues. The germline V gene has CDR1 KGHSH and CDR2 LQKENI. Trimming at V came to 4 bases and at J to 4 bases, leaving 8 bases not matched to a gene. Here the CDR3 reads CASSRSGQGLYEQYF. For the CDR3, the DNA is TGTGCCAGCTCACGCTCGGGACAGGGTCTTTACGAGCAGTACTTC.

This rearrangement joins TRBV27 to TRBJ1-4; no clear D gene. V was shortened by 5 bases and J by 0 bases, with 10 bases between the two germline ends. CDR1 is MNHEY and CDR2 is SMNVEV in the germline V gene (reference sequence). The CDR3 covers 15 residues. The CDR3 loop is CASSPRLATNEKLFF. The CDR3 DNA reads as TGTGCCAGCAGTCCCAGACTTGCAACTAATGAAAAACTGTTTTTT.

This clone was seen more than once but under ten times. The genes are TRBV7-2 and TRBJ1-1; D is ambiguous. The CDR3 is 14 amino acids. Per the germline V gene, CDR1 is SGHTA and CDR2 is FQGNSA. V lost 3 bases, J lost 5 bases, and 13 bases lay in between. The CDR3 is CASSLRAAATEAFF. The DNA for the CDR3 is TGTGCCAGCAGCTTGAGGGCCGCCGCGACTGAAGCTTTCTTT.

The chain's CDR3 is CASSQAIGQINEQFF. The CDR3 DNA follows: TGCGCCAGCAGCCAAGCTATTGGACAAATCAATGAGCAGTTCTTC. The chain has TRBV4-1 and TRBJ2-1; TRBD1 is a possible D gene (5 bases). Deletions cut 1 base from V and 6 bases from J, with 13 bases between. The CDR3 consists of 15 residues. Germline V lookup: CDR1 MGHRA, CDR2 YSYEKL.

The chain combines TRBV19 with TRBJ1-2; D gene uncertain. Germline V CDR1 and CDR2: LNHDA, SQIVND (reference sequence). The CDR3 covers 13 residues. Trimming removed 3 bases from V and 6 bases from J, with 11 bases in between. The DNA for the CDR3 is TGTGCCAGTAGTATCGGGATCTCCAATGGCTACACCTTC. Translation: CASSIGISNGYTF. The full variable domain, with the rest looked up from reference TRBV19 and TRBJ1-2, is DGGITQSPKYLFRKEGQNVTLSCEQNLNHDAMYWYRQDPGQGLRLIYYSQIVNDFQKGDIAEGYSVSREKKESFPLTVTSAQKNPTAFYLCASSIGISNGYTFGSGTRLTVV.

V gene TRBV6-4 combines with J gene TRBJ2-3; 8 bases line up with TRBD2. The CDR3 loop spans 15 amino acids. J gave up 4 bases and V 4 bases, and 7 bases lay outside the gene matches. Germline V lookup: CDR1 MRHNA, CDR2 SNTAGT. For the CDR3, the DNA is TGTGCCAGCAGTGTTAAAGCGGGGGAGGCAGATACGCAGTATTTT. Protein product: CASSVKAGEADTQYF.

This chain joins TRBV29-1 and TRBJ1-5; 8 positions match TRBD1. J was trimmed by 5 bases and V by 2 bases; bases with no gene match: 5. CDR1 and CDR2 from the germline V gene are SQVTM and ANQGSEA. CDR3 length: 14 amino acids. The CDR3 reads CSVESRGPDQPQHF. The CDR3 coding sequence is TGCAGCGTTGAAAGCAGGGGGCCCGATCAGCCCCAGCATTTT.

The chain uses TRBV25-1 and TRBJ2-4, with unresolved D. With 3 bases removed from V and 0 bases from J, the gap between germline ends came to 6 bases. Germline loops: CDR1 MGHDK, CDR2 SYGVNS. The CDR3 covers 14 residues. In DNA form, the CDR3 reads TGTGCCAGCAGTGATCCCCTAGCCAAAAACATTCAGTACTTC. Residues: CASSDPLAKNIQYF.

The chain recombines TRBV5-1 with TRBJ1-1, with a weak D call TRBD1 (5 bases). Germline V gene sequence: CDR1 SGHRS, CDR2 YFSETQ. The CDR3 spans 15 residues. The germline V and J ends were trimmed by 0 bases and 6 bases, with 15 bases remaining between them. For the CDR3, the DNA is TGCGCCAGCAGCTTGGAAGGGCAGGGAGGTTCTGAAGCTTTCTTT. This gives the protein CASSLEGQGGSEAFF.

This chain joins TRBV6-1 and TRBJ1-1; 8 bases align to TRBD1. CDR3 length: 15 residues. Germline-derived CDR1 and CDR2 are MNHNS and SASEGT. The trim removed 5 bases at V and 4 bases at J, leaving 9 bases unmatched. The CDR3, as DNA: TGTGCCAGCAGTCTCCGGACAGGGTGGCTCACTGAAGCTTTCTTT. Translated, it gives CASSLRTGWLTEAFF.

This clone has a handful of counts. The chain has TRBV5-4 and TRBJ1-1; a weak D match, TRBD1 (6 bases). From germline, CDR1 is SGHNT and CDR2 YYREEE (reference sequence). V shed 4 bases and J shed 2 bases, with 12 bases lying between them. This CDR3 contains 14 residues. The CDR3 spells CASSLEQGNTEAFF. CDR3 DNA: TGTGCCAGCAGCCTGGAACAGGGAAACACTGAAGCTTTCTTT.

The chain joins TRBV2 to TRBJ2-7, with D perhaps matching TRBD2 (6 bases). This CDR3 has 14 residues. The V gene's germline CDR1 is SNHLY and CDR2 FYNNEI. V was trimmed by 7 bases and J by 5 bases, leaving 18 bases between them. The CDR3 DNA sequence: TGTGCCAGCAAGAAGGAGGGAGGAAAGAACGAGCAGTACTTC. Its translation is CASKKEGGKNEQYF.

The chain links TRBV2 to TRBJ2-7; TRBD2 aligns across 10 bases. After removal of 4 bases from V and 6 bases from J, the junction contained 9 bases not matched to a gene. This CDR3 is 15 amino acids long. Germline loops: CDR1 SNHLY, CDR2 FYNNEI. The CDR3 DNA sequence: TGTGCCAGCAGTGGCTTCCTAGCGGGAGAAGGCGAGCAGTACTTC. It encodes CASSGFLAGEGEQYF.

The rearrangement links TRBV30 to TRBJ1-4; D might be TRBD1 (5 bases). In germline, CDR1 is GTSNPN, CDR2 SVGIG (reference sequence). CDR3 length: 15 amino acids. V was pared by 4 bases and J by 3 bases, with 15 bases between. CDR3 loop: CAWTGNWAANEKLFF. As DNA, the CDR3 is TGTGCCTGGACAGGGAATTGGGCAGCTAATGAAAAACTGTTTTTT. Supplemented by reference TRBV30 and TRBJ1-4, the full variable domain reads SQTIHQWPATLVQPVGSPLSLECTVEGTSNPNLYWYRQAAGRGLQLLFYSVGIGQISSEVPQNLSASRPQDRQFILSSKKLLLSDSGFYLCAWTGNWAANEKLFFGSGTQLSVL.

This clone appeared a few times. The genes are TRBV4-2 and TRBJ1-2; no reliable D call. The CDR3 is 15 amino acids. CDR1 and CDR2 (germline): LGHNA, YNFKEQ. V was pared by 0 bases and J by 4 bases, with 12 bases between. The CDR3 nucleotides read TGTGCCAGCAGCCAAGAGAGTACCCGGGGCTATGGCTACACCTTC. This sequence encodes CASSQESTRGYGYTF.

The V and J genes are TRBV7-8 and TRBJ2-7; 8 bases map to TRBD2. This CDR3 is 17 amino acids long. The J segment lost 0 bases and the V segment lost 3 bases, leaving 10 bases of the junction unmatched. Looked up from germline, CDR1 is SGHVS and CDR2 is FQNEAQ. Here the CDR3 DNA reads TGTGCCAGCAGCTTTCCGTCTGGCGGGACTAGCTCCTACGAGCAGTACTTC. Translating it yields CASSFPSGGTSSYEQYF.

The rearrangement joins TRBV7-2 to TRBJ2-5; no clear D gene. Germline CDR1 and CDR2: SGHTA and FQGNSA. V was trimmed by 2 bases and J by 12 bases, leaving 19 bases between them. The CDR3 covers 14 residues. This CDR3 reads CASSLPPASLAEYF. CDR3 sequence (DNA): TGTGCCAGCAGCTTACCCCCAGCGTCTCTGGCTGAGTACTTC.

The rearrangement joins TRBV2 to TRBJ2-2; possible D gene TRBD1, 6 bases. Trimming pared 7 bases from V and 1 base from J, leaving 10 bases between. This CDR3 is 14 amino acids long. Germline V CDR1 and CDR2: SNHLY, FYNNEI. The CDR3 coding sequence is TGTGCCAGCACCAAGACAGGGAACACCGGGGAGCTGTTTTTT. Amino acids: CASTKTGNTGELFF.

This clone has just a few counts. V gene TRBV6-1 combines with J gene TRBJ1-4; perhaps TRBD1 as D (6 bases). The CDR3 covers 14 residues. The germline V gene encodes CDR1 MNHNS and CDR2 SASEGT. The germline V and J ends were trimmed by 8 bases and 1 base, with 11 bases remaining between them. CDR3 nucleotides: TGTGCCAGCGGAGAACAGGGAACTAATGAAAAACTGTTTTTT. Translated: CASGEQGTNEKLFF.

Note on this clone: The identical CDR3 is also encoded by other nucleotide sequences in the sample. The gene calls are TRBV7-9 and TRBJ1-2, with no clear D. CDR1 is SEHNR, CDR2 FQNEAQ, per germline (reference sequence). The V end was cut by 1 base, the J end by 0 bases, with 6 bases between. The CDR3 length is 14 residues. CDR3 protein: CASSLVAANYGYTF. In DNA form, the CDR3 reads TGTGCCAGCAGCTTAGTGGCAGCTAACTATGGCTACACCTTC.